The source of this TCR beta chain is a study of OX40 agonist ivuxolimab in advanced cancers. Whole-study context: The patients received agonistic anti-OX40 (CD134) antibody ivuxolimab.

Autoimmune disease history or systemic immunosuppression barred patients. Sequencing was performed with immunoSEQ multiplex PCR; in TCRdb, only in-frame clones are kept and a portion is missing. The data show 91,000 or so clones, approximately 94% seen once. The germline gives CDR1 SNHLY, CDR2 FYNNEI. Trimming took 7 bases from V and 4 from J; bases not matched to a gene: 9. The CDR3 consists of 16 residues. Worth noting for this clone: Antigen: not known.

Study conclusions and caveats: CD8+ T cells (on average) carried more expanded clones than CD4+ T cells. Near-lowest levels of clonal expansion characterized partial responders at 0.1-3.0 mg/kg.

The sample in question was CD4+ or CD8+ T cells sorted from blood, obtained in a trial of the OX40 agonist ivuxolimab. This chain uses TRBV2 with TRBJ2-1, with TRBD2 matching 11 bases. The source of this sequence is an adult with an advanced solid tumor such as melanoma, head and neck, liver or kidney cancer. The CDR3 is CASMLRGTSGYNEQFF. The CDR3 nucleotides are TGTGCCAGCATGCTTCGCGGGACTAGCGGTTACAATGAGCAGTTCTTC.